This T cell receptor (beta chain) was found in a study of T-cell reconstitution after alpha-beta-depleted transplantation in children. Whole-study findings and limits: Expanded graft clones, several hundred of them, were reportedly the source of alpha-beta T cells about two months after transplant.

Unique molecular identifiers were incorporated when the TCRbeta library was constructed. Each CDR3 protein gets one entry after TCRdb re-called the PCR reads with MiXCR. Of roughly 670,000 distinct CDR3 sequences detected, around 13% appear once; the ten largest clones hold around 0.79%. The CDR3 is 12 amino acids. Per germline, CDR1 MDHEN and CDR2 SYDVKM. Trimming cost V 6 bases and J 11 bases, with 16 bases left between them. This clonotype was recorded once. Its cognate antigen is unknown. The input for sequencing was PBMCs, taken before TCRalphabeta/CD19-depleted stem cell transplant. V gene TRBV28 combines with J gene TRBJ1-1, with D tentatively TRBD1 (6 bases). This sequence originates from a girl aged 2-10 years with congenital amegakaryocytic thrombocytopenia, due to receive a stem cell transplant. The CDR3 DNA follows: TGTGCCAGCAGGGTAGGGGGTTCGGAGGCTTTCTTT. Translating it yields CASRVGGSEAFF.